This record concerns one T cell receptor (beta chain) sequence. Its antigen is still unknown. Described time point: cycle 4 day 1 (C4D1), after less than 7 weeks of nivolumab. Each and every patient relapsed after autologous stem cell transplantation, and patients got differing brentuximab vedotin exposure. Negative magnetic selection isolated CD4+ T cells from thawed PBMCs. Classifying best responses yielded complete response, partial response or progressive disease. Profiled with immunoSEQ multiplex PCR; TCRdb holds only in-frame clones, not every one. The table lists about 13,000 clones, roughly 80% of them singletons. This sample is part of a study of PD-1 blockade in classical Hodgkin lymphoma. Study information: Patients were treated with nivolumab at 3 mg/kg, and this was given intravenously every 2 weeks.

Germline-derived CDR1 and CDR2 are SGHDT and YYEEEE. This CDR3 region has 15 residues. V shed 7 bases, J shed 0 bases, and the junction held 7 bases outside the gene matches. Regarding the study as a whole: Exclusion was applied to patients who started nivolumab under 1 year after ASCT. Whereas CD4+ TCR diversity had risen significantly by C4D1, CD8+ TCR diversity had not.

The TCR sequence derives from a human donor with classical Hodgkin lymphoma. The sequences come from CD4+ T cells from blood, collected before the fourth cycle of nivolumab. The chain employs TRBV5-6 and TRBJ2-3; 8 bases align to TRBD2. The CDR3 DNA sequence: TGTGCCAGCGCACTAGCGGTCTATAGCACAGATACGCAGTATTTT. This gives the protein CASALAVYSTDTQYF.